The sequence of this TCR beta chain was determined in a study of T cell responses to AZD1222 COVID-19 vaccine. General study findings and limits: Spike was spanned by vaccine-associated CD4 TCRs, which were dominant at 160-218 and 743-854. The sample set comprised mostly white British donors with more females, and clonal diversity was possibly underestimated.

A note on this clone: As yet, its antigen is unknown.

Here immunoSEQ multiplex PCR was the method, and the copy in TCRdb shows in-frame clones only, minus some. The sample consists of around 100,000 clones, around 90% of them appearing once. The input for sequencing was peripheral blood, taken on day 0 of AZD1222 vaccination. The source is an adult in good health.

The CDR3 protein is CASSVAAGRDSPLHF. CDR3 in DNA: TGTGCCAGCAGCGTAGCAGCAGGCCGAGATTCACCCCTCCACTTT. The chain employs TRBV9 and TRBJ1-6; D gene ambiguous. Trimming removed 0 bases from V and 8 bases from J, with 12 bases in between. Germline assignment: CDR1 SGDLS and CDR2 YYNGEE. The CDR3 consists of 15 residues.